These 31 T cell receptor beta chains originate from one sample sequenced in a study of CD8+CD57+ T cells in acquired aplastic anemia (dated by TCRdb to 2016 to 2018). These reads were obtained on an Illumina HiSeq 2000. Genomic DNA was used as template for profiling of TCR beta VDJ combinations and CDR3 sequences. TCRdb took the public reads, trimmed them with fastp at Q25, ran MiXCR for clone calling and kept in-frame beta chains. Merged by CDR3 protein, the rows form single entries marked with the most common genes and DNA. The sample table contains around 180,000 distinct CDR3 sequences; only one count was recorded for approximately 48% of them. The biggest ten clones account for 10% to 15% of the sample. The patients picked for sequencing were ones in whom flow cytometry had shown an expansion of CD8+CD57+ cells. The sample was sorted CD4+, CD8+, or CD8+CD57+ T cells (not recorded which) from PBMCs. Every receptor here comes from a human donor with aplastic anemia.

This chain joins TRBV12-1 and TRBJ1-3; the table's D gene call, TRBD1, was not cross checked with the DNA. TRBV12-1 has pseudogene status. The CDR3 has 16 residues. The chain's CDR3 is CASSYRDSSSGNTIYF. The CDR3 bases are TGTGCCAGCAGTTACCGGGACAGCAGCTCTGGAAACACCATATATTTT.

The chain couples TRBV5-8 to TRBJ1-1; D is unclear. CDR3 length equals 14 residues. From germline, CDR1 is SGHTS and CDR2 YDEGEE. Trimming pared 0 bases from V and 4 bases from J, leaving 10 bases between. The CDR3, as DNA: TGTGCCAGCAGCTTGGTTACAGCTGGCACTGAAGCTTTCTTT. Protein product: CASSLVTAGTEAFF. The whole variable domain, remainder taken from reference TRBV5-8 and TRBJ1-1, is EAGVTQSPTHLIKTRGQQATLRCSPISGHTSVYWYQQALGLGLQFLLWYDEGEERNRGNFPPRFSGRQFPNYSSELNVNALELEDSALYLCASSLVTAGTEAFFGQGTRLTVV.

The rearrangement links TRBV11-2 to TRBJ2-2; 7 bases are shared with TRBD1. J was trimmed by 6 bases and V by 4 bases; bases with no gene match: 5. This CDR3 comprises 14 residues. From germline, CDR1 is SGHAT and CDR2 FQNNGV. CDR3: CASSSYRGAGELFF. CDR3 sequence (DNA): TGTGCCAGCAGCTCATACAGGGGAGCCGGGGAGCTGTTTTTT.

This clonotype was recorded many times. The chain links TRBV6-1 to TRBJ1-5; tentative D call: TRBD1 (5 bases). Germline CDR1 MNHNS, CDR2 SASEGT. The CDR3 totals 15 residues. Trimming cost V 5 bases and J 2 bases, with 13 bases left between them. This CDR3 is CASSTITGGNQPQHF. The CDR3 DNA sequence: TGTGCCAGCAGTACCATAACAGGAGGCAATCAGCCCCAGCATTTT.

This clonotype was counted ten times or more. This sequence joins TRBV28 and TRBJ2-3, with D perhaps given as TRBD1 or TRBD2 (5 bases each). Per germline, CDR1 MDHEN and CDR2 SYDVKM. The CDR3 totals 14 residues. Trimming pared 6 bases from V and 2 bases from J, leaving 12 bases between. The DNA of the CDR3 is TGTGCCAGCAGCCTACCCGGGACCACAGATACGCAGTATTTT. Translating it yields CASSLPGTTDTQYF.

The rearrangement links TRBV7-9 to TRBJ2-7; 7 bases are shared with TRBD2. This CDR3 comprises 15 residues. Germline-derived CDR1 and CDR2 are SEHNR and FQNEAQ (reference sequence). The J segment lost 3 bases and the V segment lost 2 bases, leaving 7 bases of the junction unmatched. The CDR3 sequence is CASSLLGGTLYEQYF. The CDR3 DNA is TGTGCCAGCAGCTTATTGGGAGGGACCCTCTACGAGCAGTACTTC.

V is TRBV10-3 and J is TRBJ1-2; D call uncertain. V gave up 4 bases and J gave up 0 bases, with 6 bases separating them. CDR3 length equals 13 residues. CDR1 and CDR2 from the germline V gene are ENHRY and SYGVKD. CDR3 sequence reads: CAISAKPNYGYTF. In nucleotides, the CDR3 is TGTGCCATCAGTGCTAAGCCTAACTATGGCTACACCTTC.

With regard to this clonotype: This may be a read error: a much more frequent sequence differs by one nucleotide. The CDR3 sequence: CASGPRQGSYNSPLHF. The CDR3 DNA reads TGTGCCAGCGGCCCTAGACAGGGCTCCTATAATTCACCCCTCCACTTT. The genes are TRBV10-3 and TRBJ1-6, with TRBD1 matching 7 bases. Germline CDR1 is ENHRY and CDR2 is SYGVKD. This CDR3 is 16 amino acids long. Trimming at V came to 10 bases and at J to 0 bases, leaving 9 bases not matched to a gene.

A few counts support this clonotype. The chain carries TRBV15 and TRBJ2-3, with D perhaps matching TRBD1 or TRBD2 (5 bases each). CDR1 and CDR2 from the germline V gene are LNHNV and YYDKDF (reference sequence). V was cut by 0 bases and J by 2 bases, with 9 bases left in between. This CDR3 has 15 residues. The CDR3, as DNA: TGTGCCACCAGCAGAGACGGGACCCTCACAGATACGCAGTATTTT. This gives the protein CATSRDGTLTDTQYF.

V is TRBV10-3 and J is TRBJ2-7; TRBD2 aligns across 8 bases. Unmatched junction bases numbered 4, after V lost 11 bases and J lost 1 base. This CDR3 comprises 12 residues. From germline, CDR1 is ENHRY and CDR2 SYGVKD. The CDR3 is CALSGNSYEQYF. In nucleotides, the CDR3 is TGTGCCCTTAGCGGGAATTCCTACGAGCAGTACTTC.

In the case of this clonotype: Given a much more abundant clone one base away, this may be a read error. The V call is TRBV6-1, the J call TRBJ2-7, with a weak D call TRBD2 (6 bases). Matching the DNA end better, TRBJ2-1 makes the J call doubtful. Germline V gene sequence: CDR1 MNHNS, CDR2 SASEGT. This CDR3 region has 14 residues. The CDR3 sequence is CASSKSGGSNEQFF. The CDR3, as DNA: TGTGCCAGCAGTAAATCCGGGGGAAGCAATGAGCAGTTCTTC.

Ten or more counts support this clonotype. The CDR3 is CASKREEDTGELFF. The DNA for the CDR3 is TGTGCCAGCAAACGGGAGGAGGACACCGGGGAGCTGTTTTTT. V is TRBV6-4 and J is TRBJ2-2; 7 bases line up with TRBD2. V gave up 7 bases and J gave up 3 bases; unmatched junction bases: 5. The CDR3 is made up of 14 amino acids. CDR1 MRHNA and CDR2 SNTAGT come from the germline V gene.

This clonotype has a count of ten or more. DNA for the CDR3: TGCGCCAGCAGATACGACAGGGACACCGGGGAGCTGTTTTTT. Encoded protein: CASRYDRDTGELFF. The chain is built from TRBV5-1 and TRBJ2-2, with TRBD1 matching over 7 bases. Trimming removed 5 bases from V and 3 bases from J; junction bases left unmatched: 4. The CDR3 sequence is 14 residues long. Per the germline V gene, CDR1 is SGHRS and CDR2 is YFSETQ.

As for this clonotype: A much larger clonotype is one base distant, so this may be a read error. The chain is built from TRBV5-5 and TRBJ1-6; D ambiguous. Germline assignment: CDR1 SGHKS and CDR2 YYEKEE (reference sequence). This CDR3 is built from 16 residues. The CDR3: CASSLGVSSYNPPLHF. The DNA for the CDR3 is TGTGCCAGCAGCTTGGGTGTCAGCTCCTATAATCCACCCCTCCACTTT. The variable domain in full, completed from reference TRBV5-5 and TRBJ1-6, reads DAGVTQSPTHLIKTRGQQVTLRCSPISGHKSVSWYQQVLGQGPQFIFQYYEKEERGRGNFPDRFSARQFPNYSSELNVNALLLGDSALYLCASSLGVSSYNPPLHFGNGTRLTVT.

This clonotype was recorded at least ten times. The chain recombines TRBV19 with TRBJ1-6, with a tentative D call TRBD1 (5 bases). The germline gives CDR1 LNHDA, CDR2 SQIVND (reference sequence). V gave up 0 bases and J gave up 7 bases, with 13 bases separating them. The CDR3 extends over 16 amino acids. CDR3 DNA: TGTGCCAGTAGTATAGAGCCCCCAGGGAGGAATTCACCCCTCCACTTT. The encoded protein is CASSIEPPGRNSPLHF.

The V gene is TRBV7-9, the J gene TRBJ1-2, with 11 bases matching TRBD1. Germline CDR1 reads SEHNR; CDR2 reads FQNEAQ (reference sequence). Trimming at V came to 7 bases and at J to 5 bases, leaving 6 bases not matched to a gene. This CDR3 is 14 amino acids long. This chain's CDR3 is CASNTGQGGYGYTF. CDR3 in DNA: TGTGCCAGCAACACGGGACAGGGGGGTTATGGCTACACCTTC. Using reference TRBV7-9 and TRBJ1-2 for the parts outside the CDR3, the full variable domain is DTGVSQNPRHKITKRGQNVTFRCDPISEHNRLYWYRQTLGQGPEFLTYFQNEAQLEKSRLLSDRFSAERPKGSFSTLEIQRTEQGDSAMYLCASNTGQGGYGYTFGSGTRLTVV.

V is TRBV5-1 and J is TRBJ2-5; D is unclear. The V end was cut by 5 bases, the J end by 2 bases, with 16 bases between. CDR1 and CDR2 (germline): SGHRS, YFSETQ. The CDR3 consists of 15 residues. This CDR3 reads CASSRDGASQETQYF. The CDR3 nucleotides read TGCGCCAGCAGTAGAGACGGAGCCTCTCAAGAGACCCAGTACTTC.

V gene TRBV10-3 combines with J gene TRBJ2-5; D is ambiguous. Germline V gives CDR1 ENHRY, CDR2 SYGVKD. This CDR3 region has 13 residues. Trimming took 2 bases from V and 9 from J, leaving 13 bases between them. The CDR3 is CAISETGLGSQYF. CDR3 nucleotide sequence: TGTGCCATCAGTGAGACTGGTTTGGGGTCCCAGTACTTC.

This chain links TRBV2 with TRBJ2-7, with a possible D match to TRBD1 (6 bases). This CDR3 region has 15 residues. From germline, CDR1 is SNHLY and CDR2 FYNNEI. V dropped 5 bases and J dropped 2 bases, with 16 bases sitting between them. As DNA, the CDR3 is TGTGCCAGCAGTCCGCTTCCGGGACAAACCTACGAGCAGTACTTC. Encoded protein: CASSPLPGQTYEQYF.

This clonotype was detected a few times. V is TRBV6-1 and J is TRBJ1-2; D is perhaps TRBD1 (6 bases). Per germline, CDR1 MNHNS and CDR2 SASEGT. The CDR3 consists of 13 residues. Between the trimmed V and J ends, which lost 7 bases and 14 bases, there was a span of 23 bases. This chain's CDR3 is CASKETKDRGETF. The DNA for the CDR3 is TGTGCCAGCAAGGAAACTAAGGACAGAGGGGAAACCTTC.

This clonotype is medium-sized in the sample. V gene TRBV2 combines with J gene TRBJ1-2; weak D call: TRBD1 (5 bases). The CDR3 extends over 11 amino acids. CDR1 and CDR2 from the germline V gene are SNHLY and FYNNEI. Trimming took 6 bases from V and 7 from J, leaving 9 bases between them. The chain's CDR3 is CASRLQAGYTF. In DNA, the CDR3 is TGTGCCAGCAGACTACAGGCTGGCTACACCTTC.

The chain carries TRBV7-9 and TRBJ2-7, with TRBD1 as a possible D gene (5 bases). The length of the CDR3 is 14 residues. CDR1 is SEHNR and CDR2 is FQNEAQ in the germline V gene (reference sequence). Trimming cost V 6 bases and J 4 bases, with 16 bases left between them. CDR3 coding DNA: TGTGCCAGCAGTTCCGGACAAGGTCAGTACGAGCAGTACTTC. This sequence encodes CASSSGQGQYEQYF.

This clonotype has only a few counts. The V gene is TRBV15, the J gene TRBJ1-1; D is possibly TRBD1 (5 bases). V shed 0 bases and J shed 7 bases, with 15 bases lying between them. CDR1 LNHNV and CDR2 YYDKDF come from the germline V gene (reference sequence). The CDR3 covers 15 residues. The CDR3: CATSRDPRQSLEAFF. The CDR3 DNA reads as TGTGCCACCAGCAGAGATCCCCGACAGAGTCTTGAAGCTTTCTTT.

The chain links TRBV5-1 to TRBJ1-1; D unclear. Per the germline V gene, CDR1 is SGHRS and CDR2 is YFSETQ. The V gene lost 0 bases and the J gene lost 6 bases, with 6 bases spanning the gap. The CDR3 sequence is 12 residues long. The CDR3 bases are TGCGCCAGCAGCTTGGGTATGTCTGAAGCTTTCTTT. Its protein is CASSLGMSEAFF.

Concerning this clonotype itself: One base away lies a much larger clone, so this may be a sequencing read error. The gene calls are TRBV14 and TRBJ2-7; D is uncertain. The V end lost 1 base, the J end lost 2 bases, and 0 bases lay between the germline ends. CDR3 length: 11 residues. Germline V gene sequence: CDR1 SGHDN, CDR2 FVKESK. In DNA form, the CDR3 reads TGTGCCAGCAGCCAAGCCTACGAGCAGTACTTC. Protein: CASSQAYEQYF. The variable domain in full, with the rest retrieved from reference TRBV14 and TRBJ2-7, is EAGVTQFPSHSVIEKGQTVTLRCDPISGHDNLYWYRRVMGKEIKFLLHFVKESKQDESGMPNNRFLAERTGGTYSTLKVQPAELEDSGVYFCASSQAYEQYFGPGTRLTVT.

This clonotype was detected ten times or more. The V gene is TRBV7-9, the J gene TRBJ2-5; TRBD2 matches 7 bases. Trimming at V came to 8 bases and at J to 4 bases, leaving 10 bases not matched to a gene. Germline V gene lookup returns CDR1 SEHNR and CDR2 FQNEAQ (reference sequence). The CDR3 is 14 residues long. The CDR3 protein is CASALSGARETQYF. The CDR3 region has the DNA TGTGCCAGCGCCCTCAGCGGGGCCCGAGAGACCCAGTACTTC.

This clonotype was seen many times. The chain couples TRBV20-1 to TRBJ2-7, with 11 bases matching TRBD1. The CDR3 extends over 12 amino acids. J lost 4 bases, V lost 6 bases, and 2 bases had no gene match. Germline values: CDR1 DFQATT, CDR2 SNEGSKA (reference sequence). CDR3 region: CSARDRGYEQYF. The CDR3 DNA is TGCAGTGCCCGGGACAGGGGGTACGAGCAGTACTTC.

Note on this clonotype: A much larger clone sits a single nucleotide away, making a read error possible. J is TRBJ1-5 and V is TRBV2; D gene unclear. The CDR3 loop spans 15 amino acids. The V gene's germline CDR1 is SNHLY and CDR2 FYNNEI. CDR3 amino acids: CASSERSGVNRPQHF. The CDR3 region has the DNA TGTGCCAGCAGTGAACGGTCAGGAGTAAATCGGCCCCAGCATTTT.

This chain links TRBV19 with TRBJ1-2, with TRBD1 matching over 11 bases. V shed 6 bases and J 4 bases; nucleotides not matched to a gene: 4. Looked up from germline, CDR1 is LNHDA and CDR2 is SQIVND (reference sequence). This CDR3 has 14 amino acids. The CDR3 loop is CASRGTGGSYGYTF. CDR3 coding DNA: TGTGCCAGTAGAGGGACAGGGGGAAGCTATGGCTACACCTTC.

This clonotype was found many times. The gene calls are TRBV2 and TRBJ1-3, with no clear D. V shed 6 bases and J shed 0 bases, with 6 bases lying between them. Germline V gene data show CDR1 as SNHLY and CDR2 as FYNNEI. The CDR3 sequence is 13 residues long. The CDR3 here is CASRQISGNTIYF. CDR3 nucleotides: TGTGCCAGCAGACAGATCTCTGGAAACACCATATATTTT. The complete variable domain, with remaining parts taken from reference TRBV2 and TRBJ1-3, reads EPEVTQTPSHQVTQMGQEVILRCVPISNHLYFYWYRQILGQKVEFLVSFYNNEISEKSEIFDDQFSVERPDGSNFTLKIRSTKLEDSAMYFCASRQISGNTIYFGEGSWLTVV.

The chain uses TRBV7-9 and TRBJ2-5; D gene unclear. Germline CDR1 SEHNR, CDR2 FQNEAQ (reference sequence). The CDR3 is 13 amino acids. Trimming removed 5 bases at V and 1 base at J, with 8 bases between. The CDR3, as DNA: TGTGCCAGCAGCCCAGCCAGCCAAGAGACCCAGTACTTC. It specifies CASSPASQETQYF.